This T cell receptor (beta chain) originates from a study of shared clonotypes between healthy human individuals. Study-wide background: CD4 naive cells filled three plates per donor, CD4 memory three, CD8 naive two and CD8 memory one.

Notes on the study in general: Sharing across four donors was seen in 4% to 6.5% of naive CD4 clonotypes. Memory subsets generally showed lower estimated richness than naive subsets.

TCRdb's copy holds only in-frame clones and misses some; the assay was immunoSEQ multiplex PCR. The data show approximately 1.5 million clones, 98% seen once. In the CD4+ fraction, cells were divided into CD45RA+ naive and CD45RA-negative memory subsets. Germline CDR1 SQVTM, CDR2 ANQGSEA. Trimming left V 3 bases short and J 3 bases short, with 15 bases between. The CDR3 consists of 14 residues. As concerns this clone: Its antigen remains unidentified.

Sequenced input: naive CD4+ T cells sorted from blood. Regarding subset: CD45RA+ positively selected. The chain couples TRBV29-1 to TRBJ2-7; possibly TRBD1 or TRBD2 for D (7 bases each). The sequence was collected from a man aged 25 to 40 in good health. CDR3 DNA sequence: TGCAGCGTTGATCTTGGCAGGGGGGGCTACGAGCAGTACTTC. Translation gives CSVDLGRGGYEQYF.